These 23 T cell receptor beta chains originate from one sample sequenced in a study of T cells in Graves' hyperthyroidism and ophthalmopathy. Researchers amplified the TCR beta CDR3 regions from RNA transcripts. First-round RT-PCR with HTBI primers amplified the TCR CDR3 region. One entry per CDR3 protein, called by TCRdb with MiXCR from the multiplex PCR reads. Counted here are roughly 350,000 distinct CDR3 sequences, about an eighth occurring once; the ten biggest clones make up roughly 33%. The source material was blood. The receptors originated from a woman aged 40-49 years with Graves' ophthalmopathy.

The chain has TRBV7-6 and TRBJ2-7; unclear D gene. CDR1 and CDR2 from the germline V gene are SGHVS and FNYEAQ. The V and J ends lost 1 base and 3 bases respectively, with 10 bases between them. The CDR3 sequence is 14 residues long. CDR3 amino acids: CASSLGGEFYEQYF. CDR3 bases: TGTGCCAGCAGCTTAGGTGGCGAGTTCTACGAGCAGTACTTC.

This clonotype was observed a few times. This sequence joins TRBV30 and TRBJ1-3; tentative D call: TRBD1 (6 bases). The CDR3 has 15 amino acids. The germline V gene has CDR1 GTSNPN and CDR2 SVGIG (reference sequence). Trimming took off 2 bases at V and 2 bases at J, with 13 bases between the two ends. CDR3 protein: CAWSLGGAAGNTIYF. In DNA, the CDR3 is TGTGCCTGGAGTCTAGGGGGGGCGGCTGGAAACACCATATATTTT. The full variable domain, completed using reference TRBV30 and TRBJ1-3, is SQTIHQWPATLVQPVGSPLSLECTVEGTSNPNLYWYRQAAGRGLQLLFYSVGIGQISSEVPQNLSASRPQDRQFILSSKKLLLSDSGFYLCAWSLGGAAGNTIYFGEGSWLTVV.

In its sample, this clonotype was seen a few times. The chain couples TRBV18 to TRBJ2-1, with 7 bases lining up with TRBD2. The CDR3 runs to 18 residues. The germline V gene has CDR1 KGHSH and CDR2 LQKENI. J lost 0 bases, V lost 3 bases, and 11 bases had no gene match. CDR3 residues: CASSPDLTSQSSYNEQFF. For the CDR3, the DNA is TGTGCCAGCTCACCTGACCTGACTAGCCAAAGCTCCTACAATGAGCAGTTCTTC.

This clonotype occurred many times. The chain is built from TRBV11-3 and TRBJ1-2, with a tentative D call TRBD1 (6 bases). V was shortened by 8 bases and J by 8 bases, with 18 bases between the two germline ends. From germline, CDR1 is SGHNT and CDR2 YENEEA. The CDR3 runs to 13 residues. CDR3 nucleotide sequence: TGTGCCAGCTCCGAACCAGGGCAGGGGGGCTACACCTTC. Its protein product is CASSEPGQGGYTF.

This clonotype was found many times. The chain employs TRBV7-2 and TRBJ2-1; tentative D call: TRBD2 (7 bases). Germline-derived CDR1 and CDR2 are SGHTA and FQGNSA. The CDR3 sequence is 15 residues long. Deletions cut 5 bases from V and 1 base from J, with 12 bases between. The CDR3 region has the DNA TGTGCCAGCAGCACGCGGGGGCCTTCCTACAATGAGCAGTTCTTC. As protein: CASSTRGPSYNEQFF. Filled out from reference TRBV7-2 and TRBJ2-1, the complete variable domain reads GAGVSQSPSNKVTEKGKDVELRCDPISGHTALYWYRQSLGQGLEFLIYFQGNSAPDKSGLPSDRFSAERTGGSVSTLTIQRTQQEDSAVYLCASSTRGPSYNEQFFGPGTRLTVL.

This clonotype was counted a few times. This chain joins TRBV20-1 and TRBJ2-1; TRBD2 might be the D (5 bases). The CDR3 is 17 amino acids. Germline V gene lookup returns CDR1 DFQATT and CDR2 SNEGSKA (reference sequence). Trimming took off 4 bases at V and 0 bases at J, with 19 bases between the two ends. CDR3 coding DNA: TGCAGTGCTACGACGTCCGGGATTCACACCTCCTACAATGAGCAGTTCTTC. It specifies CSATTSGIHTSYNEQFF.

This clonotype showed up many times. The CDR3 here is CASSLGYRASVANTGELFF. DNA of the CDR3: TGTGCCAGCAGCTTAGGCTACAGGGCTAGTGTGGCGAACACCGGGGAGCTGTTTTTT. V is TRBV7-2 and J is TRBJ2-2; TRBD1 is a possible D gene (6 bases). The germline CDR1 and CDR2 sequences are SGHTA and FQGNSA. V lost 1 base and J 0 bases, leaving 18 bases between the germline ends. The CDR3 runs to 19 residues.

Ten or more counts support this clonotype. The chain employs TRBV25-1 and TRBJ2-1, with 10 positions matching TRBD1. With V trimmed by 4 bases and J by 3 bases, 9 bases remained unmatched. CDR1 MGHDK and CDR2 SYGVNS come from the germline V gene. There are 17 residues in the CDR3. The CDR3 DNA reads TGTGCCAGCAGTGCAGGGACAGGGGAGGCTCGCTACAATGAGCAGTTCTTC. This sequence encodes CASSAGTGEARYNEQFF. The complete variable domain, with remaining parts taken from reference TRBV25-1 and TRBJ2-1, reads EADIYQTPRYLVIGTGKKITLECSQTMGHDKMYWYQQDPGMELHLIHYSYGVNSTEKGDLSSESTVSRIRTEHFPLTLESARPSHTSQYLCASSAGTGEARYNEQFFGPGTRLTVL.

This clonotype has ten or more counts. The V gene is TRBV2, the J gene TRBJ1-5; 7 bases are a match to TRBD1. The trim removed 7 bases at V and 2 bases at J, leaving 8 bases unmatched. The CDR3 length is 15 residues. The germline CDR1 and CDR2 sequences are SNHLY and FYNNEI. CDR3 coding DNA: TGTGCCAGCAATCCATTAGGGGGCGGCAATCAGCCCCAGCATTTT. This translates into CASNPLGGGNQPQHF. Combining the CDR3 with reference TRBV2 and TRBJ1-5 gives the whole variable domain EPEVTQTPSHQVTQMGQEVILRCVPISNHLYFYWYRQILGQKVEFLVSFYNNEISEKSEIFDDQFSVERPDGSNFTLKIRSTKLEDSAMYFCASNPLGGGNQPQHFGDGTRLSIL.

The table lists this clonotype with many counts. The CDR3, as DNA: TGCAGTGCGCCACCTCGTCTCGCCTGGTCCTACAATGAGCAGTTCTTC. It is translated as CSAPPRLAWSYNEQFF. The chain combines TRBV20-1 with TRBJ2-1; no clear D. Trimming took 6 bases from V and 1 from J, leaving 19 bases between them. The CDR3 has 16 residues. From germline, CDR1 is DFQATT and CDR2 SNEGSKA (reference sequence).

The chain couples TRBV6-1 to TRBJ1-5, with D unresolved. The CDR3 has 13 amino acids. Germline V gene lookup returns CDR1 MNHNS and CDR2 SASEGT. V shed 5 bases and J shed 5 bases, with 10 bases lying between them. The CDR3 loop reads CASSPGFDQPQHF. CDR3 sequence (DNA): TGTGCCAGCAGTCCTGGCTTCGATCAGCCCCAGCATTTT.

This clonotype was recorded many times. The chain combines TRBV6-2 or TRBV6-3 with TRBJ2-1; the D call may be TRBD1 or TRBD2 (5 bases each). This CDR3 has 14 residues. V gave up 5 bases and J gave up 8 bases, with 16 bases separating them. The germline CDR1 and CDR2 sequences are MNHEY and SVGEGT. The CDR3 DNA reads TGTGCCAGCAGTCCCCCGGGACCCTGGGATGAGCAGTTCTTC. This codes for CASSPPGPWDEQFF.

V and J are TRBV11-2 and TRBJ1-2; no definite D call. V shed 3 bases and J shed 3 bases, with 11 bases lying between them. The CDR3 is 14 residues long. Germline V gives CDR1 SGHAT, CDR2 FQNNGV. The CDR3 nucleotides read TGTGCCAGCAGCTTTTTCCCGACGGACTATGGCTACACCTTC. This sequence encodes CASSFFPTDYGYTF. Together with reference TRBV11-2 and TRBJ1-2, the CDR3 gives the full variable domain: EAGVAQSPRYKIIEKRQSVAFWCNPISGHATLYWYQQILGQGPKLLIQFQNNGVVDDSQLPKDRFSAERLKGVDSTLKIQPAKLEDSAVYLCASSFFPTDYGYTFGSGTRLTVV.

This clonotype was seen many times. The rearrangement joins TRBV20-1 to TRBJ1-2; perhaps TRBD1 as D (6 bases). Germline V gives CDR1 DFQATT, CDR2 SNEGSKA (reference sequence). The ends were cut back, 6 bases at V and 2 bases at J, with 10 bases in the middle. The CDR3 has 12 amino acids. The CDR3 protein is CSATQGNYGYTF. As DNA, the CDR3 is TGCAGTGCCACACAGGGAAACTATGGCTACACCTTC.

This clonotype has a handful of counts. The chain carries TRBV6-5 and TRBJ1-1; 8 bases match TRBD1. The length of the CDR3 is 14 residues. V was clipped by 2 bases and J by 4 bases; unmatched bases: 3. Per germline, CDR1 MNHEY and CDR2 SVGAGI. CDR3 in amino acids: CASSYPQGATEAFF. The CDR3 nucleotides are TGTGCCAGCAGTTACCCTCAGGGGGCCACTGAAGCTTTCTTT.

This clonotype was detected ten times or more. The V gene is TRBV2, the J gene TRBJ2-1; D may be TRBD1 (6 bases). The CDR3 has 14 residues. Germline V gives CDR1 SNHLY, CDR2 FYNNEI. V was cut by 4 bases and J by 9 bases, with 16 bases left in between. The DNA of the CDR3 is TGTGCCAGCAGTGTACATGAACAGGGAGCTGAGCAGTTCTTC. Amino acids: CASSVHEQGAEQFF.

This clonotype occurred a few times. This sequence joins TRBV10-3 and TRBJ2-7, with D unresolved. The V gene lost 0 bases and the J gene lost 9 bases, with 9 bases spanning the gap. The CDR3 is made up of 12 amino acids. Germline lookup yields CDR1 ENHRY and CDR2 SYGVKD. The CDR3 protein is CAISESLAGQYF. For the CDR3, the DNA is TGTGCCATCAGTGAGTCTTTGGCAGGGCAGTACTTC.

This chain uses TRBV19 with TRBJ2-3; 9 positions match TRBD2. The germline V gene has CDR1 LNHDA and CDR2 SQIVND (reference sequence). V lost 6 bases, J lost 5 bases, and 9 bases stayed unmatched. CDR3 length: 15 amino acids. In DNA, the CDR3 is TGTGCCAGTAGCCAGGCGGGAGGGCGAGGAGATACGCAGTATTTT. Translation gives CASSQAGGRGDTQYF.

This clonotype was recorded many times. The chain combines TRBV10-3 with TRBJ2-7, with D perhaps assigned TRBD1 or TRBD2 (5 bases each). There are 16 residues in the CDR3. The germline V gene encodes CDR1 ENHRY and CDR2 SYGVKD. The V gene lost 10 bases and the J gene lost 6 bases, with 28 bases spanning the gap. The CDR3 DNA sequence: TGTGCCACCAGCGTTAGCAGGGCCCAGGGACGAGGCGAGCAGTACTTC. Its protein product is CATSVSRAQGRGEQYF.

The rearrangement uses TRBV19 and TRBJ2-3; D remains ambiguous. The CDR3 is made up of 16 amino acids. V was pared by 4 bases and J by 4 bases, with 18 bases between. The germline V gene encodes CDR1 LNHDA and CDR2 SQIVND (reference sequence). This CDR3 reads CASSKSATLSSDTQYF. The CDR3 DNA reads TGTGCCAGTAGTAAGTCGGCTACCCTATCGTCAGATACGCAGTATTTT.

Many counts were recorded for this clonotype. V and J are TRBV7-2 and TRBJ2-7; 7 nucleotides line up with TRBD2. The V segment lost 0 bases and the J segment 0 bases; nucleotides outside the gene matches: 5. The CDR3 totals 16 residues. Germline V gene lookup returns CDR1 SGHTA and CDR2 FQGNSA. CDR3 sequence: CASSLAAGWSSYEQYF. The CDR3 coding sequence is TGTGCCAGCAGCTTAGCAGCGGGGTGGAGCTCCTACGAGCAGTACTTC.

In its sample, this clonotype was seen many times. The chain couples TRBV6-1 to TRBJ1-4; D uncertain. This CDR3 has 14 residues. The V and J ends lost 6 bases and 8 bases respectively, with 16 bases between them. The V gene's germline CDR1 is MNHNS and CDR2 SASEGT. The CDR3 DNA is TGTGCCAGCAGGCCTTATGGGTTGGGAGAAAAACTGTTTTTT. Translating it yields CASRPYGLGEKLFF.

The rearrangement joins TRBV5-1 to TRBJ2-2; D perhaps matches TRBD1 (6 bases). CDR3 size: 17 residues. Germline V gene lookup returns CDR1 SGHRS and CDR2 YFSETQ. V lost 3 bases and J lost 4, with 19 bases in between. The CDR3 DNA follows: TGCGCCAGCAGCTCTCCTCCCGGGACACCGCGCACCGGGGAGCTGTTTTTT. As protein: CASSSPPGTPRTGELFF.